Presented here are 5 T cell receptor beta chains from one specimen sequenced in a study of blood T cell repertoires in COVID-19. The method was immunoSEQ multiplex PCR; TCRdb's version includes in-frame clones alone and lacks a portion of them. The sample shows roughly 130,000 clones, under 95% of them seen only once. Source material: peripheral blood. The receptors stem from a man in his fifties with active COVID-19.

This clone was seen a few times. The chain carries TRBV19 and TRBJ2-7; D possibly corresponds to TRBD2 (6 bases). V lost 5 bases, J lost 6 bases, and 17 bases lay in between. Germline-derived CDR1 and CDR2 are LNHDA and SQIVND (reference sequence). This CDR3 region has 14 residues. The CDR3 nucleotides are TGTGCCAGTAGTCTGGGACTGCAGAGGGCCGAGCAGTACTTC. This codes for CASSLGLQRAEQYF.

The chain recombines TRBV3-1 (or the pseudogene TRBV3-2) with TRBJ2-5, with 8 bases matching TRBD2. Germline values: CDR1 LGHDT, CDR2 YNNKEL (reference sequence). This CDR3 comprises 15 residues. V shed 0 bases and J 4 bases; nucleotides not matched to a gene: 4. The CDR3 nucleotides are TGTGCCAGCAGCCAAGACCCGGGGGGGTTAGAGACCCAGTACTTC. Its translation: CASSQDPGGLETQYF.

The chain carries TRBV28 and TRBJ2-1; D gene uncertain. Germline lookup yields CDR1 MDHEN and CDR2 SYDVKM. V was cut by 2 bases and J by 0 bases, with 8 bases left in between. The CDR3 covers 15 residues. The CDR3 region is CASSLEAISYNEQFF. DNA of the CDR3: TGTGCCAGCAGTTTAGAGGCCATCTCCTACAATGAGCAGTTCTTC.

To note about this clone: This sample includes further DNA sequences coding for the same CDR3. The rearrangement uses TRBV5-1 and TRBJ2-2; 7 bases fit TRBD1. The junction had 2 bases not matched to a gene; V was cut back by 0 bases and J by 0 bases. The CDR3 spans 16 residues. Germline assignment: CDR1 SGHRS and CDR2 YFSETQ. This chain's CDR3 is CASSLAGTANTGELFF. The CDR3 bases are TGCGCCAGCAGCTTGGCCGGGACAGCGAACACCGGGGAGCTGTTTTTT.

On this clone itself: Different DNA sequences within this sample yield the same CDR3. The chain links TRBV10-2 to TRBJ1-5; D gene ambiguous. CDR3 size: 14 residues. V gave up 0 bases and J gave up 4 bases, with 7 bases separating them. Germline V gene sequence: CDR1 WSHSY, CDR2 SAAADI. The DNA for the CDR3 is TGCGCCAGCAGTGAGTCGAGCCGAAATCAGCCCCAGCATTTT. This gives the protein CASSESSRNQPQHF.